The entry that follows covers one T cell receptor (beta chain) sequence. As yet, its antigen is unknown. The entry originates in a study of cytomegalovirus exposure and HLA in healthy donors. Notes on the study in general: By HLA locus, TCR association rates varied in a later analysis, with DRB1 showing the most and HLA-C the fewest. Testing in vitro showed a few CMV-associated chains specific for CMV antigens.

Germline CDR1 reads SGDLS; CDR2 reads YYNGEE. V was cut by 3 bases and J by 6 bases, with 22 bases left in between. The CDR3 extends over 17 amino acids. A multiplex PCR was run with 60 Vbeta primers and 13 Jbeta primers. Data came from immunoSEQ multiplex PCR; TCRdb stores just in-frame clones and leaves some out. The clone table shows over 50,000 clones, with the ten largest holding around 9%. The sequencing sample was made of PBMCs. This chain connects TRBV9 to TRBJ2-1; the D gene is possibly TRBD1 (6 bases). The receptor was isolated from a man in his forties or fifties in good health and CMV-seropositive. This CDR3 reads CASSAPQGSIRVNEQFF. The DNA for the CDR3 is TGTGCCAGCAGCGCCCCCCAGGGGAGCATTCGGGTCAATGAGCAGTTCTTC.